The 17 T cell receptor beta chains below all came from one sample that was sequenced in a study of T cells in Graves' hyperthyroidism and ophthalmopathy. It was RNA transcripts that yielded the amplified TCR beta CDR3 regions. The HTBI primer set served for first-round RT-PCR of the TCR CDR3. In TCRdb, the multiplex PCR reads were re-called with MiXCR into one record per CDR3 protein. The sample holds a few hundred thousand distinct CDR3 sequences, about a sixth seen once. Specimen: blood. The receptors derive from a woman in her 40s with Graves' ophthalmopathy.

The chain uses TRBV27 and TRBJ1-5; no clear D. The ends were cut back, 4 bases at V and 7 bases at J, with 11 bases in the middle. CDR3 length equals 13 residues. Germline V gene data show CDR1 as MNHEY and CDR2 as SMNVEV (reference sequence). Written as DNA, the CDR3 is TGTGCCAGCAGTTCTGAGGGTATGCAGCCCCAGCATTTT. Translating gives CASSSEGMQPQHF.

This clonotype was seen a few times. V gene TRBV5-1 combines with J gene TRBJ2-7; no firm D call. V dropped 3 bases and J dropped 5 bases, with 15 bases sitting between them. From germline, CDR1 is SGHRS and CDR2 YFSETQ. This CDR3 contains 14 residues. The DNA for the CDR3 is TGCGCCAGCAGCTCCGGGCTGGATATGGACGAGCAGTACTTC. Amino acids: CASSSGLDMDEQYF.

The count of this clonotype is one. The genes are TRBV20-1 and TRBJ2-1, with no clear D. CDR1 and CDR2 from the germline V gene are DFQATT and SNEGSKA (reference sequence). The CDR3 covers 12 residues. The ends were cut back, 3 bases at V and 9 bases at J, with 12 bases in the middle. The CDR3 region is CSARDSLSEQFF. The CDR3, as DNA: TGCAGTGCTAGGGATTCTCTGAGTGAGCAGTTCTTC.

This clonotype was seen at least ten times. This chain uses TRBV4-1 with TRBJ1-3; D remains unclear. The CDR3 is made up of 16 amino acids. V was shortened by 0 bases and J by 0 bases, with 9 bases between the two germline ends. Germline assignment: CDR1 MGHRA and CDR2 YSYEKL. The DNA for the CDR3 is TGCGCCAGCAGCCAAGATCCGGGGTTCTCTGGAAACACCATATATTTT. Protein sequence: CASSQDPGFSGNTIYF.

There are many counts of this clonotype. This chain connects TRBV30 to TRBJ2-7, with D tentatively TRBD2 (6 bases). Per the germline V gene, CDR1 is GTSNPN and CDR2 is SVGIG (reference sequence). V was shortened by 2 bases and J by 3 bases, with 14 bases between the two germline ends. There are 14 residues in the CDR3. The CDR3 here is CAWSLDSGFYEQYF. The CDR3 DNA sequence: TGTGCCTGGAGTTTGGATAGCGGATTCTACGAGCAGTACTTC. The complete variable domain, with remaining parts taken from reference TRBV30 and TRBJ2-7, reads SQTIHQWPATLVQPVGSPLSLECTVEGTSNPNLYWYRQAAGRGLQLLFYSVGIGQISSEVPQNLSASRPQDRQFILSSKKLLLSDSGFYLCAWSLDSGFYEQYFGPGTRLTVT.

This clonotype has just a few counts. The chain combines TRBV27 with TRBJ2-4; a possible D gene is TRBD2 (7 bases). V was shortened by 2 bases and J by 11 bases, with 10 bases between the two germline ends. The germline CDR1 and CDR2 sequences are MNHEY and SMNVEV (reference sequence). The CDR3 sequence is 12 residues long. CDR3 nucleotide sequence: TGTGCCAGCAGTTTAATAGGGGGGGTTCAGTACTTC. It codes for CASSLIGGVQYF.

In this sample, this clonotype turned up a few times. The chain links TRBV30 to TRBJ2-6; no reliable D call. V shed 5 bases and J shed 0 bases, with 5 bases lying between them. Per germline, CDR1 GTSNPN and CDR2 SVGIG (reference sequence). This CDR3 has 13 amino acids. The CDR3 is CAWSLSGANVLTF. The CDR3 bases are TGTGCCTGGTCCCTCTCTGGGGCCAACGTCCTGACTTTC.

This clonotype was counted only a few times. This chain connects TRBV2 to TRBJ1-5; 9 positions match TRBD1. CDR1 SNHLY and CDR2 FYNNEI come from the germline V gene. CDR3 length equals 15 residues. V was pared by 5 bases and J by 3 bases, with 5 bases of the junction left unmatched. The DNA for the CDR3 is TGTGCCAGCAGTTTCCGACAGGGGGTCAATCAGCCCCAGCATTTT. Translated: CASSFRQGVNQPQHF.

The table lists this clonotype with a few counts. The chain uses TRBV6-1 and TRBJ2-1; either TRBD1 or TRBD2 may supply D (5 bases each). The ends were cut back, 6 bases at V and 5 bases at J, with 14 bases in the middle. This CDR3 spans 14 amino acids. CDR1 and CDR2 from the germline V gene are MNHNS and SASEGT. CDR3 sequence (DNA): TGTGCCAGCAGGTCTAGCAGGGTCCACAATGAGCAGTTCTTC. This translates into CASRSSRVHNEQFF.

This clonotype was observed at least ten times. The chain links TRBV30 to TRBJ1-5; a possible D gene is TRBD1 (5 bases). The V gene's germline CDR1 is GTSNPN and CDR2 SVGIG (reference sequence). V shed 2 bases and J shed 7 bases, with 12 bases lying between them. CDR3 length equals 13 residues. The chain's CDR3 is CAWSTGEGQPQHF. The CDR3, as DNA: TGTGCCTGGAGTACAGGAGAAGGACAGCCCCAGCATTTT.

This clonotype has a handful of counts. The chain joins TRBV6-1 to TRBJ1-3, with D hard to call. The V and J ends lost 6 bases and 2 bases respectively, with 17 bases between them. This CDR3 has 16 residues. CDR1 and CDR2 (germline): MNHNS, SASEGT. The CDR3 DNA reads TGTGCCAGCAGCCCCGGGGAGGGAATACCTGGAAACACCATATATTTT. Translating it yields CASSPGEGIPGNTIYF.

The chain couples TRBV2 to TRBJ2-2, with D tentatively TRBD2 (6 bases). Trimming took off 4 bases at V and 7 bases at J, with 16 bases between the two ends. The CDR3 totals 15 residues. Germline loops: CDR1 SNHLY, CDR2 FYNNEI. The CDR3 sequence is CASSGRAALNGELFF. Written as DNA, the CDR3 is TGTGCCAGCAGTGGGAGGGCCGCGCTTAACGGGGAGCTGTTTTTT.

This clonotype was counted a few times. The chain is built from TRBV20-1 and TRBJ2-7; D not resolved. CDR3 size: 13 residues. Trimming pared 2 bases from V and 2 bases from J, leaving 10 bases between. Germline lookup yields CDR1 DFQATT and CDR2 SNEGSKA (reference sequence). The CDR3, as DNA: TGCAGTGCTAGACCCCCAAGCCCCTACGAGCAGTACTTC. Translated: CSARPPSPYEQYF.

This clonotype has at least ten counts. The chain has TRBV5-1 and TRBJ1-2, with TRBD1 as a possible D gene (5 bases). Per germline, CDR1 SGHRS and CDR2 YFSETQ. The CDR3 is made up of 15 amino acids. Trimming cost V 0 bases and J 7 bases, with 16 bases left between them. CDR3 sequence (DNA): TGCGCCAGCAGCTTGGCCGGTTCACAGGAGGGTGGCTACACCTTC. Amino acids: CASSLAGSQEGGYTF.

This clonotype was seen just once. This chain connects TRBV11-3 to TRBJ1-1, with 7 bases identical to TRBD1. CDR3 length equals 14 residues. Germline values: CDR1 SGHNT, CDR2 YENEEA. The V gene end was trimmed by 0 bases and the J gene end by 8 bases; junction bases not matched to a gene: 6. In DNA form, the CDR3 reads TGTGCCAGCAGCTTAGACCGACAGGGCGCGGAAGCTTTCTTT. Amino acids: CASSLDRQGAEAFF.

This clonotype was observed at least ten times. The rearrangement links TRBV30 to TRBJ2-1; 12 nucleotides align to TRBD2. CDR3 length equals 13 residues. The germline CDR1 and CDR2 sequences are GTSNPN and SVGIG (reference sequence). J gave up 8 bases and V 6 bases, and 5 bases lay outside the gene matches. The CDR3 DNA sequence: TGTGCCTGCCCTAGCGGGAGGGCCGATGAGCAGTTCTTC. Translating it yields CACPSGRADEQFF. Full variable domain (rest looked up from reference TRBV30 and TRBJ2-1): SQTIHQWPATLVQPVGSPLSLECTVEGTSNPNLYWYRQAAGRGLQLLFYSVGIGQISSEVPQNLSASRPQDRQFILSSKKLLLSDSGFYLCACPSGRADEQFFGPGTRLTVL.

This clonotype was detected ten times or more. This chain joins TRBV7-9 and TRBJ1-1; weak D call: TRBD1 (5 bases). Germline assignment: CDR1 SEHNR and CDR2 FQNEAQ (reference sequence). V was pared by 3 bases and J by 3 bases, with 8 bases between. The CDR3 spans 13 residues. The CDR3 DNA reads TGTGCCAGCAGCTTTGAAGGGGACACTGAAGCTTTCTTT. It specifies CASSFEGDTEAFF.